The present T cell receptor beta chain was sequenced within a study of T cell repertoires in aging, cancer and after chemotherapy. Whole-study context: Repeat sampling of healthy donors over several months to years showed clear clonal overlap.

Peripheral blood genomic DNA, not sorted cells or RNA, was the template. TRB rearrangements spanning V, D and J were amplified using mixed TRB-A/B primers. TCRdb analysed the multiplex PCR reads with MiXCR anew, one entry per CDR3 protein. Of over 8,500 distinct CDR3 sequences listed, roughly 25% are singletons. General observations from the study: Immunological memory after chemotherapy cannot be judged from the repertoire data. Compared with age-matched healthy donors, untreated hematological or solid cancer patients showed higher blood TCR clonality. In each cancer cohort, median generation probability increased across chemotherapy, suggesting thymic output rebounded.

By proportion, this clonotype is medium-sized. No antigen is known for it. Germline V CDR1 and CDR2: MNHEY, SVGAGI. The CDR3 contains 17 residues. V was cut by 2 bases and J by 7 bases, with 18 bases left in between. Specimen: blood. J is TRBJ1-6 and V is TRBV6-5, with unresolved D. This TCR derives from a human donor in good health. The CDR3 nucleotides read TGTGCCAGCAGTTACACGACGAGGATTGGGCCGAATTCACCCCTCCACTTT. Amino acids: CASSYTTRIGPNSPLHF.